This T cell receptor (beta chain) was captured in a study of T cell responses to AZD1222 COVID-19 vaccine. Findings of the study overall: Seropositive AZD1222 recipients at baseline numbered only five or six.

Profiling relied on immunoSEQ multiplex PCR, and the TCRdb table lists in-frame clones only, not all of them. Of about 94,000 clones in the sample, 85% were seen once. Trimming stripped 0 bases from V and 4 bases from J, with 12 bases between. The CDR3 is 15 amino acids. Germline CDR1 and CDR2: SGHDN and FVKESK. Details on this clone: Antigen unknown.

This specimen was peripheral blood, taken 28 days after the second AZD1222 dose. The chain recombines TRBV14 with TRBJ1-2; a weak D match, TRBD1 (5 bases). The clonotype comes from an adult who received the AZD1222 COVID-19 vaccine. CDR3 protein: CASSQDRGGSYGYTF. The CDR3 DNA sequence: TGTGCCAGCAGCCAAGATCGGGGGGGATCCTATGGCTACACCTTC. Using reference TRBV14 and TRBJ1-2 for the parts outside the CDR3, the full variable domain is EAGVTQFPSHSVIEKGQTVTLRCDPISGHDNLYWYRRVMGKEIKFLLHFVKESKQDESGMPNNRFLAERTGGTYSTLKVQPAELEDSGVYFCASSQDRGGSYGYTFGSGTRLTVV.